This section outlines one T cell receptor beta chain sequence together with its context. This CDR3 contains 17 residues. Trimming stripped 0 bases from V and 2 bases from J, with 17 bases between. The germline gives CDR1 SGDLS, CDR2 YYNGEE. This table comes from immunoSEQ multiplex PCR, and its TCRdb copy is limited to in-frame clones, with some not included. The sample lists around 15,000 clones; about 45% were seen once. This record comes from a study of tumor-infiltrating lymphocytes in localized non-small cell lung cancer. This clonotype originated in a human donor with non-small cell lung cancer. Material for sequencing was lung tumor tissue. This chain connects TRBV9 to TRBJ2-5; tentatively, D is TRBD2 (5 bases). The DNA for the CDR3 is TGTGCCAGCAGCGTAGGATACTCAGCGGATACGCAAGAGACCCAGTACTTC. Its protein product is CASSVGYSADTQETQYF.